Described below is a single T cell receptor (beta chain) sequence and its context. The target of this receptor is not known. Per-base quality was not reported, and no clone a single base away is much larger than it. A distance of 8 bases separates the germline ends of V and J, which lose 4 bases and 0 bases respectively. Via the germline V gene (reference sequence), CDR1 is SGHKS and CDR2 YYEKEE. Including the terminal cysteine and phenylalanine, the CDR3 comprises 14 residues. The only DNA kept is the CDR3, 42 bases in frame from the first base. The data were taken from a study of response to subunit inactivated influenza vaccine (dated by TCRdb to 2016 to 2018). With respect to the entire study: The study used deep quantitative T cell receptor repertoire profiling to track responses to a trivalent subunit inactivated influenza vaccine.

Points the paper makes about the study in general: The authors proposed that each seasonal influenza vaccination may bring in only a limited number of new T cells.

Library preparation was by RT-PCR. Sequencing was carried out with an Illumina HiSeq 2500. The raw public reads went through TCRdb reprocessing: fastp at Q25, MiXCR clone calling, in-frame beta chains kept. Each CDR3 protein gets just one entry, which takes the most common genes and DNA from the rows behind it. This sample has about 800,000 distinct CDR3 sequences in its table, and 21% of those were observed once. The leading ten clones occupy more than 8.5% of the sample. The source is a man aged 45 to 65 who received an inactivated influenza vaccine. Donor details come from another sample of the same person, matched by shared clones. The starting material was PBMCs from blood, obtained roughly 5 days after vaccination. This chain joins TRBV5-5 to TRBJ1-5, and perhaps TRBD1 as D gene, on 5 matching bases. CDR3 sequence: CASSAGYSNQPQHF. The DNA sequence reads TGTGCCAGCAGCGCAGGGTATAGCAATCAGCCCCAGCATTTT.